This T cell receptor beta chain was sequenced for a study of identical twins. The CDR3 is 15 residues long. The trim removed 5 bases at V and 2 bases at J, leaving 5 bases unmatched. CDR1 is MNHNS, CDR2 SASEGT, per germline. TCRdb processed the 5' RACE reads anew with MiXCR; each CDR3 protein has one entry. The table lists hundreds of thousands of distinct CDR3 sequences, 8.6% of them singletons. The sample was also linked to a second study, of yellow fever vaccine responses in identical twins.

This sequence was found in a woman between 18 and 29 years old in good health. This chain joins TRBV6-1 and TRBJ2-7; 11 nucleotides match TRBD2. Sequences were obtained from PBMCs. The CDR3 is CASSRGTSGTYEQYF. CDR3 bases: TGTGCCAGCAGTAGGGGGACTAGCGGTACCTACGAGCAGTACTTC.